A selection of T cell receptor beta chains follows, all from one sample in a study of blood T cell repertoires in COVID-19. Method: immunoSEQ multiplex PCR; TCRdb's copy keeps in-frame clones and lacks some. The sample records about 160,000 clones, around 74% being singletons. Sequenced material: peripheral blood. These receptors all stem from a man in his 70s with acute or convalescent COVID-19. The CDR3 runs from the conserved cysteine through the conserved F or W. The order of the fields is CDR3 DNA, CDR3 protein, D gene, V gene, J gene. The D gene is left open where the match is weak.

DNA: TGTGCCAGCAGTCTCCGACAAAGTGGTTCTGGGGCCAACGTCCTGACTTTC; CDR3: CASSLRQSGSGANVLTF; D: .; V: TRBV6-6; J: TRBJ2-6
DNA: TGTGCCAGCAGTTTGGGACAGGGGCCCACCGGGGAGCTGTTTTTT; CDR3: CASSLGQGPTGELFF; D: TRBD1; V: TRBV28; J: TRBJ2-2
DNA: TGTGCCAGCAGCTTAACCCCCTCAGGGGGCCGAGAGACCCAGTACTTC; CDR3: CASSLTPSGGRETQYF; D: TRBD1; V: TRBV7-3; J: TRBJ2-5
DNA: TGTGCCAGCAGTGAAAGTATGAGTTATGGCTACACCTTC; CDR3: CASSESMSYGYTF; D: .; V: TRBV2; J: TRBJ1-2
DNA: TGTGCCAGCAGTGGGGACAGCGCAGCCAAAAACATTCAGTACTTC; CDR3: CASSGDSAAKNIQYF; D: TRBD1; V: TRBV2; J: TRBJ2-4
DNA: TGTGCCAGCAGTCCAGCAACTAATGAAAAACTGTTTTTT; CDR3: CASSPATNEKLFF; D: .; V: TRBV28; J: TRBJ1-4
DNA: TGTGCCAGCAGCTTAGATCTGGACAGGGGGCTTTATGGCTACACCTTC; CDR3: CASSLDLDRGLYGYTF; D: TRBD1; V: TRBV7-2; J: TRBJ1-2
DNA: TGCAGCGTTGAGCTTCAGGGTAATGGCTACACCTTC; CDR3: CSVELQGNGYTF; D: .; V: TRBV29-1; J: TRBJ1-2
DNA: TGTGCCAGCAGCCGAAGACGGACTAGCGGGAGGCAACCGTCAGACAATGAGCAGTTCTTC; CDR3: CASSRRRTSGRQPSDNEQFF; D: TRBD2; V: TRBV14; J: TRBJ2-1
DNA: TGTGCCAGCAGCTTGGAAGTCAGGGTCGGCGGCTACACCTTC; CDR3: CASSLEVRVGGYTF; D: .; V: TRBV5-4; J: TRBJ1-2
DNA: TGCGCCAGCAGCAAGGGGACATATGCAACTAATGAAAAACTGTTTTTT; CDR3: CASSKGTYATNEKLFF; D: .; V: TRBV5-1; J: TRBJ1-4
DNA: TGTGCCAGCAGCTTGGGTGTAGTAGCGGGATTCACAGATACGCAGTATTTT; CDR3: CASSLGVVAGFTDTQYF; D: TRBD2; V: TRBV5-5; J: TRBJ2-3
DNA: TGTGCCTGGAGGACTAGCGGCTCCTACAATGAGCAGTTCTTC; CDR3: CAWRTSGSYNEQFF; D: TRBD2; V: TRBV30; J: TRBJ2-1
DNA: TGTGCCAGCAGTCGAGGGACTAGCGGGAGAAGTGAGACCCAGTACTTC; CDR3: CASSRGTSGRSETQYF; D: TRBD2; V: TRBV3-1/TRBV3-2; J: TRBJ2-5
DNA: TGTGCCAGCTCACCAAGACAGGGGGGCACAGATACGCAGTATTTT; CDR3: CASSPRQGGTDTQYF; D: TRBD1; V: TRBV18; J: TRBJ2-3
DNA: TGTGCCAGCAGCAGAACCAGGACTGAAGCTTTCTTT; CDR3: CASSRTRTEAFF; D: .; V: TRBV5-6; J: TRBJ1-1
DNA: TGTGCCGGGTCCCGATTAGGGGTCGACGAGCAGTACTTC; CDR3: CAGSRLGVDEQYF; D: .; V: TRBV7-9; J: TRBJ2-7
DNA: TGCAGTGCTAGTCGCCTAGCGACCGGGGAGCTGTTTTTT; CDR3: CSASRLATGELFF; D: .; V: TRBV20-1; J: TRBJ2-2
DNA: TGTGCCAGCAGCACTTATGTGACTAGCACAGATACGCAGTATTTT; CDR3: CASSTYVTSTDTQYF; D: .; V: TRBV14; J: TRBJ2-3